Below, 6 T cell receptor beta chains from the same sample are listed, as sequenced in a study of early T cells in non-severe SARS-CoV-2 infection. TCRdb independently ran MiXCR on the 5' RACE reads; one entry per CDR3 protein. The repertoire holds tens of thousands of distinct CDR3 sequences, with 10% to 13% as singletons. The specimen was whole blood. These receptors were collected from an adult who was a healthcare worker with PCR-confirmed SARS-CoV-2 infection or an uninfected control (not recorded which).

This clonotype has ten or more counts. The V and J genes are TRBV11-3 and TRBJ2-3; 11 nucleotides line up with TRBD2. CDR1 and CDR2 (germline): SGHNT, YENEEA. J gave up 2 bases and V 4 bases, and 8 bases lay outside the gene matches. There are 17 residues in the CDR3. CDR3 sequence: CASSYSGTSGTTDTQYF. The DNA of the CDR3 is TGTGCCAGCAGCTATTCCGGGACTAGCGGAACCACAGATACGCAGTATTTT.

This clonotype was counted at least ten times. This sequence joins TRBV7-6 and TRBJ2-3; D ambiguous. The germline CDR1 and CDR2 sequences are SGHVS and FNYEAQ. The V end lost 3 bases, the J end lost 6 bases, and 4 bases lay between the germline ends. CDR3 length equals 11 residues. The CDR3: CASSFGDTQYF. CDR3 coding DNA: TGTGCCAGCAGCTTCGGGGATACGCAGTATTTT. Filled out from reference TRBV7-6 and TRBJ2-3, the complete variable domain reads GAGVSQSPRYKVTKRGQDVALRCDPISGHVSLYWYRQALGQGPEFLTYFNYEAQQDKSGLPNDRFSAERPEGSISTLTIQRTEQRDSAMYRCASSFGDTQYFGPGTRLTVL.

This clonotype was recorded at least ten times. The chain combines TRBV11-3 with TRBJ2-1; D ambiguous. The V gene lost 4 bases and the J gene lost 0 bases, with 7 bases spanning the gap. The length of the CDR3 is 14 residues. Germline assignment: CDR1 SGHNT and CDR2 YENEEA. The CDR3 DNA sequence: TGTGCCAGCAGCTCTCAGAGCTCCTACAATGAGCAGTTCTTC. Its protein product is CASSSQSSYNEQFF.

The sample holds a few counts of this clonotype. The V call is TRBV24-1, the J call TRBJ2-5, with TRBD2 as a possible D gene (5 bases). The CDR3 is 14 amino acids. The germline V and J ends were trimmed by 4 bases and 8 bases, with 16 bases remaining between them. Germline values: CDR1 KGHDR, CDR2 SFDVKD. This CDR3 reads CATSDRGALVTQYF. CDR3 nucleotides: TGTGCCACCAGTGACCGGGGAGCGCTCGTAACCCAGTACTTC.

This clonotype was picked up a small number of times. V usage is TRBV28 and J usage is TRBJ2-7; TRBD1 matches at 7 bases. CDR1 and CDR2 (germline): MDHEN, SYDVKM. Unmatched junction bases numbered 18, after V lost 8 bases and J lost 2 bases. CDR3 length: 17 amino acids. CDR3 amino acids: CASGPRSSTGAAYEQYF. The CDR3 region has the DNA TGTGCCAGCGGACCCAGATCTTCTACAGGGGCGGCCTACGAGCAGTACTTC.

This clonotype has a handful of counts. The chain uses TRBV12-3 or TRBV12-4 and TRBJ1-1, with a weak D call TRBD1 (5 bases). Trimming stripped 7 bases from V and 5 bases from J, with 17 bases between. This CDR3 has 14 residues. DNA of the CDR3: TGTGCCAGCACCAAAAGGGGCGGCGGAACTGAAGCTTTCTTT. It translates to CASTKRGGGTEAFF.